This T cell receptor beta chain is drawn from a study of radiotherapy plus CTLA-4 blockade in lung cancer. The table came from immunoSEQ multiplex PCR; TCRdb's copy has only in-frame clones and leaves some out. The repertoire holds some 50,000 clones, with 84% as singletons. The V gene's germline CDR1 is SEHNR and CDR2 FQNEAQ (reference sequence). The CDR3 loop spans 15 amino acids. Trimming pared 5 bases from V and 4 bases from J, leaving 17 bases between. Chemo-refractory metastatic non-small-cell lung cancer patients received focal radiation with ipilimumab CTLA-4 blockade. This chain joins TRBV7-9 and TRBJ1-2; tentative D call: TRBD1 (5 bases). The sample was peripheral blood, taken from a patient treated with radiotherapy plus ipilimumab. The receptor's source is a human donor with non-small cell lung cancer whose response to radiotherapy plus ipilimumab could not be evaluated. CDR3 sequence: CASSISGAGSYGYTF. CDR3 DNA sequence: TGTGCCAGCAGCATATCTGGGGCAGGGTCCTATGGCTACACCTTC.